These T cell receptor beta chains were read from a single sample in a study of T cells after yellow fever vaccination. TCRdb analysed the 5' RACE reads with MiXCR anew, one entry per CDR3 protein. The sample lists about 45,000 distinct CDR3 sequences; roughly 6.4% were seen once. Material: CD8+ T cells not binding an NS4B(214-222) dextramer, sorted from PBMCs, obtained 45 days after the yellow fever booster vaccination. All receptors derive from a man aged 30 to 39 who received the YFV17D yellow fever vaccine. The CDR3 runs from the conserved cysteine through the conserved F or W. D genes are given only for firm matches. Where a row states a size, it is once, few, many or the class of an expanded clone; other rows omit it.

NA	TRBV7-6	TRBD2	TRBJ2-3	CASSMLQRDTDTQYF	TGTGCCAGCAGCATGCTCCAGCGGGACACAGATACGCAGTATTTT
few	TRBV27	NA	TRBJ2-7	CASSPTTDGSYEQYF	TGTGCCAGCAGTCCGACCACGGACGGTTCCTACGAGCAGTACTTC
many	TRBV27	NA	TRBJ2-2	CASSSTGELFF	TGTGCCAGCAGTTCTACCGGGGAGCTGTTTTTT
many	TRBV20-1	NA	TRBJ2-1	CSAGPYSSYNEQFF	TGCAGTGCTGGACCGTACAGCTCCTACAATGAGCAGTTCTTC
many	TRBV20-1	TRBD2	TRBJ2-1	CSASRGGGNNEQFF	TGCAGTGCTAGTCGGGGGGGAGGGAACAATGAGCAGTTCTTC
many	TRBV6-6	NA	TRBJ2-5	CASSLGHQETQYF	TGTGCCAGCAGTTTGGGACATCAAGAGACCCAGTACTTC
many	TRBV5-1	NA	TRBJ2-1	CASSLDLNEQFF	TGCGCCAGCAGCTTGGACCTCAATGAGCAGTTCTTC
few	TRBV13	NA	TRBJ2-5	CASSLVTYEETQYF	TGTGCCAGCAGCTTAGTTACCTATGAAGAGACCCAGTACTTC
few	TRBV20-1	NA	TRBJ2-7	CSASRASAYEQYF	TGCAGTGCTAGCAGGGCGTCTGCCTACGAGCAGTACTTC
many	TRBV10-1	TRBD1	TRBJ2-7	CASSDLQGTFDEQYF	TGCGCCAGCAGTGACCTACAGGGGACCTTTGACGAGCAGTACTTC
many	TRBV11-2	TRBD1	TRBJ2-7	CASSPPGTGLHEQYF	TGTGCCAGCAGCCCCCCCGGGACAGGGTTGCACGAGCAGTACTTC
NA	TRBV30	NA	TRBJ2-7	CAWSVGLYEQYF	TGTGCCTGGAGTGTCGGGCTCTACGAGCAGTACTTC
many	TRBV29-1	TRBD1	TRBJ1-2	CSVSGTGGNGYTF	TGCAGCGTCTCCGGGACAGGGGGTAATGGCTACACCTTC
NA	TRBV25-1	NA	TRBJ1-3	CASSGQVSGNTIYF	TGTGCCAGCAGTGGACAGGTCTCTGGAAACACCATATATTTT
many	TRBV9	NA	TRBJ2-2	CASSGPSRGTGELFF	TGTGCCAGCAGCGGGCCCTCCCGAGGCACCGGGGAGCTGTTTTTT
few	TRBV20-1	NA	TRBJ2-1	CSARRGEGYNEQFF	TGCAGTGCTAGAAGGGGGGAAGGCTACAATGAGCAGTTCTTC
many	TRBV12-3/TRBV12-4	NA	TRBJ2-2	CASSFVLGGRGRLTNTGELFF	TGTGCCAGCAGTTTTGTTTTGGGGGGGCGCGGGCGGCTAACGAACACCGGGGAGCTGTTTTTT
many	TRBV2	NA	TRBJ2-1	CASGMTGAYNEQFF	TGTGCCAGCGGCATGACAGGCGCCTACAATGAGCAGTTCTTC
many	TRBV7-2	NA	TRBJ2-5	CASSSAIEVMEGTQYF	TGTGCCAGCAGCTCTGCCATAGAGGTGATGGAGGGGACCCAGTACTTC
many	TRBV7-8	NA	TRBJ2-7	CASSLLGGGSYEQYF	TGTGCCAGCAGCTTATTGGGGGGCGGGTCCTACGAGCAGTACTTC
many	TRBV27	NA	TRBJ2-7	CASSLVGAGPYEQYF	TGTGCCAGCAGTTTGGTTGGGGCAGGACCCTACGAGCAGTACTTC
many	TRBV29-1	NA	TRBJ2-1	CSVVGRGPYNEQFF	TGCAGCGTTGTAGGTCGGGGCCCGTACAATGAGCAGTTCTTC
many	TRBV6-2/TRBV6-3	NA	TRBJ2-3	CASSYEVKTQYF	TGTGCCAGCAGTTACGAAGTAAAAACGCAGTATTTT
many	TRBV27	NA	TRBJ1-1	CASSLRGSTEAFF	TGTGCCAGCAGTTTAAGGGGGAGCACTGAAGCTTTCTTT
many	TRBV4-3	TRBD2	TRBJ2-1	CASSQDSSGSNEQFF	TGCGCCAGCAGCCAAGATTCTAGCGGGAGCAATGAGCAGTTCTTC
many	TRBV12-3/TRBV12-4	TRBD2	TRBJ2-1	CASGNLAGGPQGEQFF	TGTGCCAGCGGAAATTTAGCGGGAGGGCCTCAGGGTGAGCAGTTCTTC
many	TRBV6-4	NA	TRBJ2-3	CASSVGSTSTDTQYF	TGTGCCAGCAGTGTCGGTAGCACGAGCACAGATACGCAGTATTTT
many	TRBV7-9	NA	TRBJ2-7	CASSRWAQGGWEQYF	TGTGCCAGCAGCAGATGGGCGCAGGGAGGTTGGGAGCAGTACTTC
many	TRBV6-2/TRBV6-3	NA	TRBJ2-5	CASTLYGGGVETQYF	TGTGCCAGCACTCTTTACGGTGGGGGCGTCGAGACCCAGTACTTC
many	TRBV19	TRBD1	TRBJ2-5	CASSFRDRETQYF	TGTGCCAGTAGTTTCCGGGACAGAGAGACCCAGTACTTC
NA	TRBV5-4	NA	TRBJ2-7	CASSLVGDYEQYF	TGTGCCAGCAGCTTGGTTGGGGACTACGAGCAGTACTTC
NA	TRBV14	NA	TRBJ2-7	CASSQDPGGPLLEQYF	TGTGCCAGCAGCCAAGATCCAGGCGGACCCCTGTTGGAGCAGTACTTC